The clone carrying this TCR beta chain is a singleton in its sample. Alongside a J-beta primer mix, a sample-barcoded 5' primer served in a second PCR lasting about 7 to 11 cycles. Each CDR3 protein is one row after TCRdb ran MiXCR on the 5' RACE reads. The sample carries roughly 800,000 distinct CDR3 sequences, roughly 64% recorded once. V lost 1 base to trimming and J lost 0 bases, with 10 bases between them. The CDR3 totals 15 residues. Germline lookup yields CDR1 DFQATT and CDR2 SNEGSKA (reference sequence). This specimen comes from a study of blood T cells in healthy people across ages. Background on the study: About one barcoded beta molecule per two T cells was the capture yield of template switching.

Every donor provided roughly 10 milliliters of peripheral blood. The receptor was derived from a man aged 25 to 40 in good health. Sample: blood. The chain joins TRBV20-1 to TRBJ2-1, with D unclear. The CDR3 loop is CSARALGYSYNEQFF. The CDR3 DNA reads as TGCAGTGCTAGAGCCCTTGGGTACTCCTACAATGAGCAGTTCTTC.